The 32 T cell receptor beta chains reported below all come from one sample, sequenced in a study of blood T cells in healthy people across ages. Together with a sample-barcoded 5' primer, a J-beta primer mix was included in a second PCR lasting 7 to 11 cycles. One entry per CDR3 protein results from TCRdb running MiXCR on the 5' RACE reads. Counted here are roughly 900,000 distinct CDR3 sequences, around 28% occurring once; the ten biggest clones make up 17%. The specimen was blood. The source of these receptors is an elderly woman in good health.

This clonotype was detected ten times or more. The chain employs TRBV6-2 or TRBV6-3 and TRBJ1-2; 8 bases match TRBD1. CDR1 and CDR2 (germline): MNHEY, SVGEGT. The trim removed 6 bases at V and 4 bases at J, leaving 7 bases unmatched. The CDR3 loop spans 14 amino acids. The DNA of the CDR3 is TGTGCCAGCAGGGCAGGGGGCTACGGCTATGGCTACACCTTC. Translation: CASRAGGYGYGYTF.

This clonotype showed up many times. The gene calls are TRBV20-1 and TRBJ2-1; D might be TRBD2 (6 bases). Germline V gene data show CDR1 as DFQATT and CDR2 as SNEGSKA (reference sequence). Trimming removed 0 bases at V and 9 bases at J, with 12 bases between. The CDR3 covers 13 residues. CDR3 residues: CSARDGGNPEQFF. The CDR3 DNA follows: TGCAGTGCTAGAGATGGCGGGAATCCTGAGCAGTTCTTC.

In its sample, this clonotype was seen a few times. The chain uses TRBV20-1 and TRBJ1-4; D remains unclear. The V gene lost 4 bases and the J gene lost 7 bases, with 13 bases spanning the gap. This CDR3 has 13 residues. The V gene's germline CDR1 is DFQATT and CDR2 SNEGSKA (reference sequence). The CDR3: CSANEGTREKLFF. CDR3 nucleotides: TGCAGTGCTAACGAGGGAACCCGTGAAAAACTGTTTTTT.

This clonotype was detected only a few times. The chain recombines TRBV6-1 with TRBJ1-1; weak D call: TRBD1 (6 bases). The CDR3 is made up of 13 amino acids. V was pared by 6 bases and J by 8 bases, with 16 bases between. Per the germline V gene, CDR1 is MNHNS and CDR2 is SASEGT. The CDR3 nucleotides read TGTGCCAGCAGGGATTACAGGGAACGGGAAGCTTTCTTT. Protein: CASRDYREREAFF.

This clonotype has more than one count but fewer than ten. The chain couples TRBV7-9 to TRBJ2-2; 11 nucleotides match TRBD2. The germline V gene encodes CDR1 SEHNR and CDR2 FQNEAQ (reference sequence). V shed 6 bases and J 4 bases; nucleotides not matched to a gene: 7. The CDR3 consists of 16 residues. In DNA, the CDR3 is TGTGCCAGCAGGTCCTCTAGCGGGGGGCTCACCGGGGAGCTGTTTTTT. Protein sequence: CASRSSSGGLTGELFF.

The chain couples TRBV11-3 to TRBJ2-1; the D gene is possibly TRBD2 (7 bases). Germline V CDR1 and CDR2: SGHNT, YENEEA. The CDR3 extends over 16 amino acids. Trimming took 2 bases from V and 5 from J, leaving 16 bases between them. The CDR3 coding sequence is TGTGCCAGCAGCTTATCGGGGGCGGGGGTTAACAATGAGCAGTTCTTC. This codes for CASSLSGAGVNNEQFF.

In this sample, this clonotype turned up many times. CDR3 coding DNA: TGTGCCAGCATTAGAAGCTCCTATAATTCACCCCTCCACTTT. Translation gives CASIRSSYNSPLHF. This chain uses TRBV6-2 or TRBV6-3 with TRBJ1-6; D ambiguous. The CDR3 is 14 residues long. V was trimmed by 7 bases and J by 0 bases, leaving 7 bases between them. Germline V gene lookup returns CDR1 MNHEY and CDR2 SVGEGT.

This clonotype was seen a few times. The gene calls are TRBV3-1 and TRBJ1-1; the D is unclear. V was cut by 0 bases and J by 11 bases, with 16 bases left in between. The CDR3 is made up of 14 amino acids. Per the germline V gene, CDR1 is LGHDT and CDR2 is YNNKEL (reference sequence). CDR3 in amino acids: CASSQDWRKGDAFF. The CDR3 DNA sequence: TGTGCCAGCAGCCAAGATTGGCGTAAGGGAGATGCTTTCTTT.

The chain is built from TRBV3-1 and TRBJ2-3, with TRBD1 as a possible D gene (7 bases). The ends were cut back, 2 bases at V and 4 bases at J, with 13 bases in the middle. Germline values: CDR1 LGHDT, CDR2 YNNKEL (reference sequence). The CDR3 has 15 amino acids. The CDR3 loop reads CASSQPQGGSDTQYF. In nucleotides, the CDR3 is TGTGCCAGCAGCCAACCTCAGGGGGGCTCAGATACGCAGTATTTT.

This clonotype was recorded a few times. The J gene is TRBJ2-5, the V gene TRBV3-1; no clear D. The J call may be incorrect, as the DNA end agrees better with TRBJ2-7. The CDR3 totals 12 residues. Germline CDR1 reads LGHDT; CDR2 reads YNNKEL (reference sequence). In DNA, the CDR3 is TGTGCCAGCACCTTTGGGGAAATCGAGCAGTACTTC. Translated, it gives CASTFGEIEQYF.

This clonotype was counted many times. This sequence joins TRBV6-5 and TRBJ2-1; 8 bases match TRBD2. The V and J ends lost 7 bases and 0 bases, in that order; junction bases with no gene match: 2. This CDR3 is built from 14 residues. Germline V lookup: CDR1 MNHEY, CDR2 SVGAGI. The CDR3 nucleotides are TGTGCCAGCAAACGGGGGGGCTCCTACAATGAGCAGTTCTTC. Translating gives CASKRGGSYNEQFF.

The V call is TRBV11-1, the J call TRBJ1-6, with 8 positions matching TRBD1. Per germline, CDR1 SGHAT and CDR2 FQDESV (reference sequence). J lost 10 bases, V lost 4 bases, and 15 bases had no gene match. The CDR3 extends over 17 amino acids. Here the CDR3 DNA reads TGTGCCAGCAGCTGGAGGATTCCGCGGACAGGGAGCTCACCCCTCCACTTT. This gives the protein CASSWRIPRTGSSPLHF.

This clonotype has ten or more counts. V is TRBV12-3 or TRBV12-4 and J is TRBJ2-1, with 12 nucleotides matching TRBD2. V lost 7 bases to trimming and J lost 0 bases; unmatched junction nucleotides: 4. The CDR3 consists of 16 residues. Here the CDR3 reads CASTPGLAGSYNEQFF. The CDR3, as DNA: TGTGCCAGCACCCCGGGACTAGCGGGCTCCTACAATGAGCAGTTCTTC.

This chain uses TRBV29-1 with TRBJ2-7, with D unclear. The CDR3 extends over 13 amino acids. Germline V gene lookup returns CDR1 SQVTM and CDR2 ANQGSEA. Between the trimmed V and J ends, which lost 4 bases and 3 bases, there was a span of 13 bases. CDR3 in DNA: TGCAGCGTTGCAGCCAAATCGAACTACGAGCAGTACTTC. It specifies CSVAAKSNYEQYF.

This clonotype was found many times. In DNA form, the CDR3 reads TGCAGCGTTGTCCCGTCGGTAGCCAAAAACATTCAGTACTTC. This encodes CSVVPSVAKNIQYF. This chain connects TRBV29-1 to TRBJ2-4; D unresolved. Germline-derived CDR1 and CDR2 are SQVTM and ANQGSEA. The CDR3 covers 14 residues. Trimming cost V 4 bases and J 0 bases, with 10 bases left between them.

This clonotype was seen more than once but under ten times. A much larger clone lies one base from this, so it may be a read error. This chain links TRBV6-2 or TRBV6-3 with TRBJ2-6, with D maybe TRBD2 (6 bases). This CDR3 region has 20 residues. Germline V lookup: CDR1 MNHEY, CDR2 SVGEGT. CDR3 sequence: CASSPRGATKRGSGANVPTF. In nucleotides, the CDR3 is TGTGCCAGCAGCCCCCGGGGAGCCACCAAACGGGGGTCTGGGGCCAACGTCCCGACTTTC.

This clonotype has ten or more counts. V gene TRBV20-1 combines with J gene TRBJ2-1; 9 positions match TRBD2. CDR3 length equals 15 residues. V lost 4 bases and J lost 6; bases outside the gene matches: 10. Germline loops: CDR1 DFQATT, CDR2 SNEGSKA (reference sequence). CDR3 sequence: CSANDLAGKFNEQFF. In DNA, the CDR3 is TGCAGTGCTAACGATCTAGCGGGGAAATTCAATGAGCAGTTCTTC.

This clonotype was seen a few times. CDR3 protein: CASSHRPTGRVTQYF. CDR3 in DNA: TGTGCCAGCAGCCACAGACCGACAGGGCGCGTGACCCAGTACTTC. This chain joins TRBV2 and TRBJ2-5, with 7 bases that match TRBD1. The CDR3 extends over 15 amino acids. Germline V gene data show CDR1 as SNHLY and CDR2 as FYNNEI. Losses at the gene ends were 6 bases for V and 7 bases for J; bases not matched to a gene: 14.

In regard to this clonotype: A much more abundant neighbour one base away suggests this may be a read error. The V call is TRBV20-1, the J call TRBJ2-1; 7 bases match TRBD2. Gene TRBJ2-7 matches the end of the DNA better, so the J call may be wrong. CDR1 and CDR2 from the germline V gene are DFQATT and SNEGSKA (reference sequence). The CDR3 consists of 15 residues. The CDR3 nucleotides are TGCAGTGCTAGAGATCTACTAGCGATCTACAATGAGCAGTACTTC. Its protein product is CSARDLLAIYNEQYF.

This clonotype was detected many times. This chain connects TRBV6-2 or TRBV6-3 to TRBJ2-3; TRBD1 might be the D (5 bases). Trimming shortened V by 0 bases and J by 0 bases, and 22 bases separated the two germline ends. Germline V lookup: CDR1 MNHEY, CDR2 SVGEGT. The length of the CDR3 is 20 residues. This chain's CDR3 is CASSYSMHTDSLTSTDTQYF. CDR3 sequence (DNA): TGTGCCAGCAGTTACTCGATGCATACAGACAGCTTAACAAGCACAGATACGCAGTATTTT.

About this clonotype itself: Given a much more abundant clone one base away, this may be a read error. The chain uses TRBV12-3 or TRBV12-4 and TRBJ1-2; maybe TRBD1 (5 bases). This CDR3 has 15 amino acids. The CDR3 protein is CASSFGGGFSYSYTF. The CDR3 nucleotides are TGTGCCAGCAGTTTCGGGGGTGGCTTTAGCTATAGCTACACCTTC.

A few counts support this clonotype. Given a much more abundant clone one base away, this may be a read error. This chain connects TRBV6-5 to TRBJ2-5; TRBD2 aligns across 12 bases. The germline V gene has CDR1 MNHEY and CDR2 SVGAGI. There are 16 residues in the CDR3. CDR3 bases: TGTGCCAGCAGTTACTCGTCTAGCGGGGGGGCAGAGACCCGGTACTTC. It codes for CASSYSSSGGAETRYF.

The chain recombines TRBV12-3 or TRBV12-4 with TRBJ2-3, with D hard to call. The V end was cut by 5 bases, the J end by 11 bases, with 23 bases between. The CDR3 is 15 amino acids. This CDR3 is CASSPDRVSTDVQYF. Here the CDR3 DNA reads TGTGCCAGCAGTCCAGATAGAGTTAGCACAGATGTGCAGTATTTT.

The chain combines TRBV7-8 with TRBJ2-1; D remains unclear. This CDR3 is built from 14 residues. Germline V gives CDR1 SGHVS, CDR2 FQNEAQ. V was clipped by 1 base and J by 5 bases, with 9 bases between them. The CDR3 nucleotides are TGTGCCAGCAGCTTAGTCCGATACGACAATGAGCAGTTCTTC. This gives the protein CASSLVRYDNEQFF.

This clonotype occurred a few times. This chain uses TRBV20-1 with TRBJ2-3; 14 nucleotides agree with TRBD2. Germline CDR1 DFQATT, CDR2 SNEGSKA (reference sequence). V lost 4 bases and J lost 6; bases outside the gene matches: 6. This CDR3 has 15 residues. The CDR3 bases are TGCAGTGCTAACCGAGGACTAGCGGGGGGTGATACGCAGTATTTT. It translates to CSANRGLAGGDTQYF.

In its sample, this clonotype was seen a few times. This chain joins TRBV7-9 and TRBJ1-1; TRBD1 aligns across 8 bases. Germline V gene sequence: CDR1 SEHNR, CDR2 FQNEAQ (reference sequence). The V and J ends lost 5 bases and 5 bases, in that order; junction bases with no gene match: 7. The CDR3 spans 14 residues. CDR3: CASSLGQGETEAFF. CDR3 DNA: TGTGCCAGCAGCCTTGGACAGGGAGAGACTGAAGCTTTCTTT.

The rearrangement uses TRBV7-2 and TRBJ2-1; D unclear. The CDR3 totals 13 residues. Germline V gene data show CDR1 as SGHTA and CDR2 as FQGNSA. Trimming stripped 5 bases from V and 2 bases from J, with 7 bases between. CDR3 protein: CASSPYPYNEQFF. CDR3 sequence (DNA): TGTGCCAGCAGCCCCTACCCCTACAATGAGCAGTTCTTC. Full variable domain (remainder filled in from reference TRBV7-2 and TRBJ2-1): GAGVSQSPSNKVTEKGKDVELRCDPISGHTALYWYRQSLGQGLEFLIYFQGNSAPDKSGLPSDRFSAERTGGSVSTLTIQRTQQEDSAVYLCASSPYPYNEQFFGPGTRLTVL.

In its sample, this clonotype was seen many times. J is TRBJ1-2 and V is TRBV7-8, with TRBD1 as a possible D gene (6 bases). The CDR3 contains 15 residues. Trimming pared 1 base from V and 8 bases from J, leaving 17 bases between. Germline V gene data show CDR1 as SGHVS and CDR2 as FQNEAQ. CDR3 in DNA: TGTGCCAGCAGCTTAGGACGAGGGGGGGCCCAGGGCTACACCTTC. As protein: CASSLGRGGAQGYTF.

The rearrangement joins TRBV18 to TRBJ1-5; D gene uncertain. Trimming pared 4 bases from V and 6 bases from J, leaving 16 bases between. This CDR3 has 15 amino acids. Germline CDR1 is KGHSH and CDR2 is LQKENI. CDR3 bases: TGTGCCAGCTCACGTCGGGAAAGGGATGGTCAGCCCCAGCATTTT. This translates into CASSRRERDGQPQHF.

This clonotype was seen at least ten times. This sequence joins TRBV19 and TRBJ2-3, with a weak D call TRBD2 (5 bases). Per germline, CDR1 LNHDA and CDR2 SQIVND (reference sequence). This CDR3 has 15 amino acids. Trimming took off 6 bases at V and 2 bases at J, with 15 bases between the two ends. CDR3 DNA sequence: TGTGCCAGTAGCCCCGGGGTAGCTAACACAGATACGCAGTATTTT. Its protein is CASSPGVANTDTQYF.

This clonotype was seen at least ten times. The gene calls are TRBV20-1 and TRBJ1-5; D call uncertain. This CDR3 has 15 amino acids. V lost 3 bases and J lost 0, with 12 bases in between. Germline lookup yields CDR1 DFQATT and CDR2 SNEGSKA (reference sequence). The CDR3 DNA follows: TGCAGTGCTAGTTACAGCCTATATAGCAATCAGCCCCAGCATTTT. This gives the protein CSASYSLYSNQPQHF.

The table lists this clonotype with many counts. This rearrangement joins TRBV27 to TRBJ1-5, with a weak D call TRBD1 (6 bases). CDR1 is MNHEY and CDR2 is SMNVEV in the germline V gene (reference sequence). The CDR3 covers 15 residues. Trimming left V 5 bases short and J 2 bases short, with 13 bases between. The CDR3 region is CASSKGVAGNQPQHF. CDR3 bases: TGTGCCAGCAGTAAGGGGGTAGCGGGCAATCAGCCCCAGCATTTT.